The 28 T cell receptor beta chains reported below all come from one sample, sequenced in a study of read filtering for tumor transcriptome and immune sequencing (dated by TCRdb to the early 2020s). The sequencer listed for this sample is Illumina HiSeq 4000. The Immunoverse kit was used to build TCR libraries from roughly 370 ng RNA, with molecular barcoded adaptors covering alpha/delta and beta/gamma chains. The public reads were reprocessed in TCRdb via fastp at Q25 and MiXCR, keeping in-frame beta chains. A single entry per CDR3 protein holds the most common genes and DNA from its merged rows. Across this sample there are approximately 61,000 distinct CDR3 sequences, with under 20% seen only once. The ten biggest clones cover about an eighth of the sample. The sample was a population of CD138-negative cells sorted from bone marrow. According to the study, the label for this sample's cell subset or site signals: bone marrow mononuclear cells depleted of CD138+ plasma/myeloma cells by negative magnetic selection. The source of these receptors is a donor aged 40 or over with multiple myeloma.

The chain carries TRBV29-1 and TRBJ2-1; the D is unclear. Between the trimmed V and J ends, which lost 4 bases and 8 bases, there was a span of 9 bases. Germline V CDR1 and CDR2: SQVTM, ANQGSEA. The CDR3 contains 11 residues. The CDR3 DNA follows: TGCAGCGTTGTGGGCTTCGATGAGCAGTTCTTC. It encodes CSVVGFDEQFF.

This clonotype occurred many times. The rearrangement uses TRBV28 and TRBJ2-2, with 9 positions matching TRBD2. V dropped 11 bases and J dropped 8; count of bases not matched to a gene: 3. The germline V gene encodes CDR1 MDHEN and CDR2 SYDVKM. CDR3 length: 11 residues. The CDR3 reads CASSGIGELFF. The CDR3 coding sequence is TGTGCCTCTAGCGGGATTGGGGAGCTGTTTTTT.

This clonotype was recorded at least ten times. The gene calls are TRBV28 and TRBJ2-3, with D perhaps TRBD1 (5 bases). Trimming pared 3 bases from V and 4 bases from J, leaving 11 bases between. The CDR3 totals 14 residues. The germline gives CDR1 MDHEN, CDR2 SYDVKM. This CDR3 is CASSFSQGADTQYF. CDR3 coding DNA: TGTGCCAGCAGTTTCAGCCAGGGTGCAGATACGCAGTATTTT.

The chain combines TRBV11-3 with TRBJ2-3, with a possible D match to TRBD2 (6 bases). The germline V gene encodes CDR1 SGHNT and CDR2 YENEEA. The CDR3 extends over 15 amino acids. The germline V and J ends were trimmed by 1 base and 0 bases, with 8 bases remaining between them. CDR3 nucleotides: TGTGCCAGCAGCTTAGGGAGGGCGAGCACAGATACGCAGTATTTT. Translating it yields CASSLGRASTDTQYF.

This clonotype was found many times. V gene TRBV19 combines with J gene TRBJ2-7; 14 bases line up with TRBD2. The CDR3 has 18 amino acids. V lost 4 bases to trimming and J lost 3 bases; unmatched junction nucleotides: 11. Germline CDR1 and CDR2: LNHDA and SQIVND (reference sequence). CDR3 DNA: TGTGCCAGTAGTAAGCCCGGGACTAGCGGGAGATTCCGCTACGAGCAGTACTTC. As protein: CASSKPGTSGRFRYEQYF.

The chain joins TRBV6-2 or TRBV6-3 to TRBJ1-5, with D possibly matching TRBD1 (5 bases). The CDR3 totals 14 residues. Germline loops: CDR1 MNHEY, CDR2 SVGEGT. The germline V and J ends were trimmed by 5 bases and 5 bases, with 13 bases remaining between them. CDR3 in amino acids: CASSAGDLYQPQHF. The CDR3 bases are TGTGCCAGCAGTGCCGGGGACCTCTATCAGCCCCAGCATTTT.

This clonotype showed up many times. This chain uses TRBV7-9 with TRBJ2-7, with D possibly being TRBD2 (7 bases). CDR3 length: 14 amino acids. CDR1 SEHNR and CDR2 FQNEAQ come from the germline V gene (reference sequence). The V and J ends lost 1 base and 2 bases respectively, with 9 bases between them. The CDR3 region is CASSLDGGPYEQYF. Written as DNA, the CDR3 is TGTGCCAGCAGCTTAGACGGGGGGCCCTACGAGCAGTACTTC. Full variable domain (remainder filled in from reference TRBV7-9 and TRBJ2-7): DTGVSQNPRHKITKRGQNVTFRCDPISEHNRLYWYRQTLGQGPEFLTYFQNEAQLEKSRLLSDRFSAERPKGSFSTLEIQRTEQGDSAMYLCASSLDGGPYEQYFGPGTRLTVT.

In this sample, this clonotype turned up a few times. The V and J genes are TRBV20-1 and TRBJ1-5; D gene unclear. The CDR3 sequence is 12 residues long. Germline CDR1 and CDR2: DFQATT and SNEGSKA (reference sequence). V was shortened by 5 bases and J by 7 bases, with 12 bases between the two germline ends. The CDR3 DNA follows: TGCAGTGCTTACATTCGTCGCCAGCCCCAGCATTTT. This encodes CSAYIRRQPQHF.

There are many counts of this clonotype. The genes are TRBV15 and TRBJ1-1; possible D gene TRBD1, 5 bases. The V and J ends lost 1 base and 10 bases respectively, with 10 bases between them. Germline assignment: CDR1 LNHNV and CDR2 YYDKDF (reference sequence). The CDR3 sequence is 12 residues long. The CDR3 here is CATSRVGEVAFF. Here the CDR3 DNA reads TGTGCCACCAGCAGAGTAGGGGAAGTAGCTTTCTTT.

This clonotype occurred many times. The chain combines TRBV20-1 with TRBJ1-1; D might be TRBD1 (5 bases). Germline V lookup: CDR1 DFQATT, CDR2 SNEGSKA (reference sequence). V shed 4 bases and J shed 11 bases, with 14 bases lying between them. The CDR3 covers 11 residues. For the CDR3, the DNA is TGCAGTGCTACCTCTTGGGGGGAGGCTTTCTTT. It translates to CSATSWGEAFF.

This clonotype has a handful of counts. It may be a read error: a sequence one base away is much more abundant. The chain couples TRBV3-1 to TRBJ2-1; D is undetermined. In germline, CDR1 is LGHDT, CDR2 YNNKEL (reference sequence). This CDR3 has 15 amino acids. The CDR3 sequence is CAGSLWQSSYNEQFF. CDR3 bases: TGTGCCGGCAGCCTATGGCAGAGCTCCTACAATGAGCAGTTCTTC.

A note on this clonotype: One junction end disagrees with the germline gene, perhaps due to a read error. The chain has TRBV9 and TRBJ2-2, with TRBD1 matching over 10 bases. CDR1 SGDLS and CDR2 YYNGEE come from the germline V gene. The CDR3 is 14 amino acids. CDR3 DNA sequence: TGTGCCGGCAGAGGACAGGGGGACGCCGGGGAGCTGTTTTTT. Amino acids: CAGRGQGDAGELFF.

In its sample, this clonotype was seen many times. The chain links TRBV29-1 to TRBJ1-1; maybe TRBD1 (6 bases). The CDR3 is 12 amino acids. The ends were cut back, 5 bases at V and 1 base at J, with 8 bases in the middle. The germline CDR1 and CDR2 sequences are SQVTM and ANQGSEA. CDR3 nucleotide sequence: TGCAGCGTTACACAGGGGAACACTGAAGCTTTCTTT. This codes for CSVTQGNTEAFF.

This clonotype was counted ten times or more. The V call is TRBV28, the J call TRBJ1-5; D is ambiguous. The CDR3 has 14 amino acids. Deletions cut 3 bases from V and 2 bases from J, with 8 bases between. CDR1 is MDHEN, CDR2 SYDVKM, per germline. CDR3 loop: CASSLTLRNQPQHF. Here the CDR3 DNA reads TGTGCCAGCAGTTTGACGTTGCGCAATCAGCCCCAGCATTTT.

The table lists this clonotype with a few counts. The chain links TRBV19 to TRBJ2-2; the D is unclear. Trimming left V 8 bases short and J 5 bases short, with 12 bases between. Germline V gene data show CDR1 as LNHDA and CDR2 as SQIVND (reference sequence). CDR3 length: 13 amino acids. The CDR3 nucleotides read TGTGCCAGTTCCGCCTTTACTACCGGGGAGCTGTTTTTT. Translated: CASSAFTTGELFF. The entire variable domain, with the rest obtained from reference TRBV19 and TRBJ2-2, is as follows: DGGITQSPKYLFRKEGQNVTLSCEQNLNHDAMYWYRQDPGQGLRLIYYSQIVNDFQKGDIAEGYSVSREKKESFPLTVTSAQKNPTAFYLCASSAFTTGELFFGEGSRLTVL.

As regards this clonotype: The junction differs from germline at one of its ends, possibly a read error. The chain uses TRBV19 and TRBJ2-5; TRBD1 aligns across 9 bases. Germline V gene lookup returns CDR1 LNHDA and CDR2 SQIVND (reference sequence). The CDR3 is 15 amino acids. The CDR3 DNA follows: TGTGCCAGTAGCTTACAGGGGGCCGGTCAAGAGACCCAGTGCTTC. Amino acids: CASSLQGAGQETQCF. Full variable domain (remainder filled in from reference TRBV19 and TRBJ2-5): DGGITQSPKYLFRKEGQNVTLSCEQNLNHDAMYWYRQDPGQGLRLIYYSQIVNDFQKGDIAEGYSVSREKKESFPLTVTSAQKNPTAFYLCASSLQGAGQETQCFGPGTRLLVL.

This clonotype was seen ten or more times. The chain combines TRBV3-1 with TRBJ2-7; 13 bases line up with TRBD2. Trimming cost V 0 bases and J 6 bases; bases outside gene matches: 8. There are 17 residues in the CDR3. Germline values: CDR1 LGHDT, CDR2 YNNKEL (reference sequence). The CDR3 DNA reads TGTGCCAGCAGCCAAGAAGTCGGACTAGCGGGAGTTGGCGAGCAGTACTTC. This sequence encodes CASSQEVGLAGVGEQYF.

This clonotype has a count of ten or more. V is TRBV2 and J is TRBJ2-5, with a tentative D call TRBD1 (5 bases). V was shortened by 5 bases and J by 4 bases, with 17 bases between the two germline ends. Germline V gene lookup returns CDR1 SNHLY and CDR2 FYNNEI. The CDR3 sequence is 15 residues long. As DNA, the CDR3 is TGTGCCAGCAGTAAGGAGACAGAGTTCCGAGAGACCCAGTACTTC. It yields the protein CASSKETEFRETQYF.

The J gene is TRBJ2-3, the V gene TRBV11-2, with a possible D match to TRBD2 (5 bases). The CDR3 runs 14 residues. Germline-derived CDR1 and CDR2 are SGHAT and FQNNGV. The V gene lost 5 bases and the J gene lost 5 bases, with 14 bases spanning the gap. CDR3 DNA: TGTGCCAGCAGCATAGGACCCGGGAAAGATACGCAGTATTTT. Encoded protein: CASSIGPGKDTQYF.

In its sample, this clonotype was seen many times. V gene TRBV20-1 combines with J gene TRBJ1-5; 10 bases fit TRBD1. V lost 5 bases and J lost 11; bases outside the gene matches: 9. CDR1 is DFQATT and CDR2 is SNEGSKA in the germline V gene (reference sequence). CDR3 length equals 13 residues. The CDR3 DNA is TGCAGTGCTCCGGGACAGGGGAAGGAGGCCCAGCATTTT. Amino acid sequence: CSAPGQGKEAQHF.

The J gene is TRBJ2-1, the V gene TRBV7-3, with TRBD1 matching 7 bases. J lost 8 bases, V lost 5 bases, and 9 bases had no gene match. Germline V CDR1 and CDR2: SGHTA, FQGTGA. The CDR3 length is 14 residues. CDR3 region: CASSPQGDSYEQFF. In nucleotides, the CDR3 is TGTGCCAGCAGCCCCCAGGGGGACAGCTATGAGCAGTTCTTC.

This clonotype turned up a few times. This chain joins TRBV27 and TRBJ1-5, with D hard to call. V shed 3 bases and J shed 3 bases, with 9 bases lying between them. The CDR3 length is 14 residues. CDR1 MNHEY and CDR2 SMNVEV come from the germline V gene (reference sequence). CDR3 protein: CASSLRRNNQPQHF. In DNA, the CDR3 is TGTGCCAGCAGTTTGCGACGGAACAATCAGCCCCAGCATTTT.

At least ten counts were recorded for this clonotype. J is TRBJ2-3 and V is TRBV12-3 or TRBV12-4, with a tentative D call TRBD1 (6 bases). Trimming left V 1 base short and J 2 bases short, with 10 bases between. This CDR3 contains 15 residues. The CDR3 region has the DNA TGTGCCAGCAGTTTAGGAAGGGACACCACAGATACGCAGTATTTT. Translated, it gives CASSLGRDTTDTQYF.

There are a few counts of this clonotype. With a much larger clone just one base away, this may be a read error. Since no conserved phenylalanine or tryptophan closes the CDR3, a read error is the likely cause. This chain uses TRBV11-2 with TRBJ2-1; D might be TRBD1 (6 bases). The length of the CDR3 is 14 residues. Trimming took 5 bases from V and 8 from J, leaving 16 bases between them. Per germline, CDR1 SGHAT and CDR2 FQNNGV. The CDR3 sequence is CASSPNPNRDEQFC. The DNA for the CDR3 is TGTGCCAGCAGCCCCAACCCAAACAGGGATGAGCAGTTCTGC.

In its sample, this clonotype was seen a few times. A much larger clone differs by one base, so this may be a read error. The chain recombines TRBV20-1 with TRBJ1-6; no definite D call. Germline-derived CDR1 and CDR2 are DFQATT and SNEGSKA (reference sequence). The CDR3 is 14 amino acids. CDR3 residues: CSARTELNNSPPHF. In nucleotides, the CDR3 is TGCAGTGCTAGAACCGAACTAAATAATTCACCCCCCCACTTT.

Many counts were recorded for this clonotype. The CDR3 here is CASSLGQVYFPEAFF. CDR3 nucleotides: TGTGCCAGCAGTTTAGGACAGGTCTATTTTCCTGAAGCTTTCTTT. V is TRBV12-3 or TRBV12-4 and J is TRBJ1-1; possibly TRBD1 for D (6 bases). This CDR3 is 15 amino acids long. V lost 1 base and J 6 bases, leaving 15 bases between the germline ends.

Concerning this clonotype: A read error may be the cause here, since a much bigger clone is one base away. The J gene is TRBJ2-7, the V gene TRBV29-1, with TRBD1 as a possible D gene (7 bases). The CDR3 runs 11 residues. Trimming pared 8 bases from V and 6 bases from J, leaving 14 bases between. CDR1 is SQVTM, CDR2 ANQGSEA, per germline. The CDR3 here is CSCRGVGEQYF. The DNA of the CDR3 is TGCAGCTGCAGGGGGGTCGGCGAGCAGTACTTC.

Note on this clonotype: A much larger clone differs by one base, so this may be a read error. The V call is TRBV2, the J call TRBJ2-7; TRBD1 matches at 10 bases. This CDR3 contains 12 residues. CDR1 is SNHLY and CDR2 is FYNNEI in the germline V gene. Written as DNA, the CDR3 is TGTGCCGGCAGTGGACAGGGGGGCGAGCAGTACTTC. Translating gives CAGSGQGGEQYF.